This T cell receptor beta chain was retrieved from a study of CD8+CD57+ T cells in acquired aplastic anemia. Study-wide results and caveats: Comparison of patients with controls identified roughly 27 shared CD8+ CDR3 sequences.

The V gene's germline CDR1 is SQVTM and CDR2 ANQGSEA. The CDR3 is 13 amino acids. V lost 5 bases to trimming and J lost 4 bases; unmatched junction nucleotides: 7. Only patients with CD8+CD57+ cell expansion on flow cytometry were chosen for sequencing. The patients, all of them, had severe acquired aplastic anemia. Profiling of TCR beta VDJ combinations and CDR3 sequences used genomic DNA as template. TCRdb reprocessed the reads with MiXCR, giving one entry per CDR3 protein. The sample holds about 180,000 distinct CDR3 sequences, 48% seen once. Turning to this clonotype: What it binds is not known.

The sample comprised sorted CD4+, CD8+, or CD8+CD57+ T cells (not recorded which) from PBMCs. The TCR was taken from a human donor with aplastic anemia. V gene TRBV29-1 combines with J gene TRBJ1-2, with 7 bases fitting TRBD1. The CDR3 loop reads CSVRQGGIYGYTF. As DNA, the CDR3 is TGCAGCGTTCGACAGGGTGGGATCTATGGCTACACCTTC. The full variable domain, with the rest looked up from reference TRBV29-1 and TRBJ1-2, is SAVISQKPSRDICQRGTSLTIQCQVDSQVTMMFWYRQQPGQSLTLIATANQGSEATYESGFVIDKFPISRPNLTFSTLTVSNMSPEDSSIYLCSVRQGGIYGYTFGSGTRLTVV.